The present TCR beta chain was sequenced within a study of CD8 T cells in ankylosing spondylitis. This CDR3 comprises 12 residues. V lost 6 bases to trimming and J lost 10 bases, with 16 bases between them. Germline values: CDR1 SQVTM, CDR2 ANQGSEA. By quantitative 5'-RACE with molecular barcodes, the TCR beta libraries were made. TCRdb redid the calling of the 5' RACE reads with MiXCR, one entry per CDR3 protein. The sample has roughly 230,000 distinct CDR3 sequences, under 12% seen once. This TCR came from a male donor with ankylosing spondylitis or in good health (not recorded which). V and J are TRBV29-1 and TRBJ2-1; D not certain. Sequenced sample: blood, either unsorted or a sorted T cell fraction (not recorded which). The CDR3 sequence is CSVEFLDDEQFF. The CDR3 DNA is TGCAGCGTCGAGTTCCTGGATGACGAGCAGTTCTTC.